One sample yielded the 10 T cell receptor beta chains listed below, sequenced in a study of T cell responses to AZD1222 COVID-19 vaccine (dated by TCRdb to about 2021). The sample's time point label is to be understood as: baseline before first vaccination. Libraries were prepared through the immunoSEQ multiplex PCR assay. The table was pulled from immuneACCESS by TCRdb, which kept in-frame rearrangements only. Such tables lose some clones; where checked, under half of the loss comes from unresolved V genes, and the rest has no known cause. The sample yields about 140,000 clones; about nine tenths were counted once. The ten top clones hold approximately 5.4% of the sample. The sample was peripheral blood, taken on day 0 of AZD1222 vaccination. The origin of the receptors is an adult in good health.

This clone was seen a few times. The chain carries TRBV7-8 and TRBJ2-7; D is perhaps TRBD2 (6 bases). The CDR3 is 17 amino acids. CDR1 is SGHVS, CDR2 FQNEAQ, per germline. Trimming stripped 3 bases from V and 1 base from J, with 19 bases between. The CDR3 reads CASSLGLASASSYEQYF. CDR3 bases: TGTGCCAGCAGCTTGGGGTTAGCTAGCGCCTCGTCCTACGAGCAGTACTTC.

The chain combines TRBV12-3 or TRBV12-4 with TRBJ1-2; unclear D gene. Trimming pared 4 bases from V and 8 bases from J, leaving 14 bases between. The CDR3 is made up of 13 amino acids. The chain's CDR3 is CASSSGFFYGYTF. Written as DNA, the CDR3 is TGTGCCAGCAGTTCGGGATTCTTCTACGGCTACACCTTC.

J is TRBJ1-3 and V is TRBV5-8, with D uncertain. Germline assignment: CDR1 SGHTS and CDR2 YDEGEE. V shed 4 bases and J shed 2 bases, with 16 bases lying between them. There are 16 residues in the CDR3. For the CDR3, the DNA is TGTGCCAGCAGCAGGAGATTGGAGAACACTGGAAACACCATATATTTT. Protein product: CASSRRLENTGNTIYF.

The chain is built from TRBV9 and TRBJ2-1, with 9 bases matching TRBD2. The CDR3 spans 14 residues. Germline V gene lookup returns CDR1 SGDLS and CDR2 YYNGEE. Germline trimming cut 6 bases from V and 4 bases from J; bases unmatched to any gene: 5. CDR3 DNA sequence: TGTGCCAGCACTCCGCTAGCGGGATACAATGAGCAGTTCTTC. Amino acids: CASTPLAGYNEQFF.

This CDR3 reads CASTYRQGKGTEAFF. CDR3 in DNA: TGTGCCAGCACCTACAGGCAGGGGAAGGGGACTGAAGCTTTCTTT. The rearrangement joins TRBV6-5 to TRBJ1-1, with D possibly being TRBD1 (6 bases). Deletions cut 7 bases from V and 5 bases from J, with 20 bases between. There are 15 residues in the CDR3. Germline V gives CDR1 MNHEY, CDR2 SVGAGI.

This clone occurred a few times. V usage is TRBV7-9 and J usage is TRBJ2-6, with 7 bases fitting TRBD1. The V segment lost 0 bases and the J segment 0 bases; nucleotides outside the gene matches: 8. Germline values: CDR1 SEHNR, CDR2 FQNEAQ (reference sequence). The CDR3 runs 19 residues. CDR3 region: CASSLAPGQPNSGANVLTF. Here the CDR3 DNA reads TGTGCCAGCAGCTTAGCGCCGGGACAGCCTAACTCTGGGGCCAACGTCCTGACTTTC. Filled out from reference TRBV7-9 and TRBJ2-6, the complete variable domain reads DTGVSQNPRHKITKRGQNVTFRCDPISEHNRLYWYRQTLGQGPEFLTYFQNEAQLEKSRLLSDRFSAERPKGSFSTLEIQRTEQGDSAMYLCASSLAPGQPNSGANVLTFGAGSRLTVL.

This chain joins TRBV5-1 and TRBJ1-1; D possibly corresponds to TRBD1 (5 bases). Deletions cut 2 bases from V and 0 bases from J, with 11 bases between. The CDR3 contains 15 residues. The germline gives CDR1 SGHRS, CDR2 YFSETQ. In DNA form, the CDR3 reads TGCGCCAGCAGCTTACCGGGACCCATGAACACTGAAGCTTTCTTT. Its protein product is CASSLPGPMNTEAFF.

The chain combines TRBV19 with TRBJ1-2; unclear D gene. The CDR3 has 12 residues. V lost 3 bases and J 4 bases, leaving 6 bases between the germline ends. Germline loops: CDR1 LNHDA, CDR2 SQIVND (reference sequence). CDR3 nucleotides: TGTGCCAGTAGTATTGATACCTATGGCTACACCTTC. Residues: CASSIDTYGYTF.

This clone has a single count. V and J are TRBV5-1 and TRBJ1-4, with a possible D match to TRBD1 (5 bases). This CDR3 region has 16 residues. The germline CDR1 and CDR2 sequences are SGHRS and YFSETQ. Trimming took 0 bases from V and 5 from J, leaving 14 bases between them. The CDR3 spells CASSLVRDRGNEKLFF. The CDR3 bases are TGCGCCAGCAGCTTGGTGAGGGACCGAGGAAATGAAAAACTGTTTTTT.

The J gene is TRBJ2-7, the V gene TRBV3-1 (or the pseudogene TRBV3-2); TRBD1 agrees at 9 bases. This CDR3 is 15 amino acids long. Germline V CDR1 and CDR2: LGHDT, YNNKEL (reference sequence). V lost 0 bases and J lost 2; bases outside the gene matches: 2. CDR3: CASSQEGQGAYEQYF. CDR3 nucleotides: TGTGCCAGCAGCCAAGAGGGACAGGGAGCCTACGAGCAGTACTTC.